These 12 T cell receptor beta chains share one sample of origin, sequenced in a study of blood T cell repertoires in COVID-19. Clones were read by immunoSEQ multiplex PCR, and TCRdb kept only the in-frame ones, dropping some. The table includes tens of thousands of clones, 90% to 95% detected once. The sample was peripheral blood. Receptor source: a human donor with active COVID-19. The donor label of this sample is uncertain.

The chain recombines TRBV27 with TRBJ2-1; D possibly corresponds to TRBD1 (6 bases). V was cut by 6 bases and J by 3 bases, with 18 bases left in between. CDR3 length: 16 amino acids. Germline V gene lookup returns CDR1 MNHEY and CDR2 SMNVEV (reference sequence). The CDR3 sequence: CASSPINRALYNEQFF. CDR3 coding DNA: TGTGCCAGCAGCCCCATTAACAGGGCCCTCTACAATGAGCAGTTCTTC.

This rearrangement joins TRBV7-9 to TRBJ1-6; D is uncertain. CDR1 and CDR2 (germline): SEHNR, FQNEAQ (reference sequence). The CDR3 totals 12 residues. The ends were cut back, 1 base at V and 10 bases at J, with 5 bases in the middle. CDR3 loop: CASSLVHSPLHF. The CDR3 DNA is TGTGCCAGCAGCTTAGTACACTCACCCCTCCACTTT.

The rearrangement joins TRBV6-5 to TRBJ2-1; D is possibly TRBD1 (5 bases). V was cut by 2 bases and J by 4 bases, with 15 bases left in between. Germline loops: CDR1 MNHEY, CDR2 SVGAGI. The CDR3 has 16 amino acids. The CDR3 DNA follows: TGTGCCAGCAGTTACGATGGGGCTGGGCCTTACAATGAGCAGTTCTTC. Translation: CASSYDGAGPYNEQFF.

The chain has TRBV5-8 and TRBJ1-5; TRBD1 matches 10 bases. The CDR3 is made up of 17 amino acids. Looked up from germline, CDR1 is SGHTS and CDR2 is YDEGEE. The V segment lost 3 bases and the J segment 1 base; nucleotides outside the gene matches: 7. The CDR3 loop reads CASSWTGGVQSNQPQHF. The CDR3 DNA follows: TGTGCCAGCAGCTGGACAGGGGGGGTTCAGAGCAATCAGCCCCAGCATTTT.

This chain joins TRBV7-9 and TRBJ1-1; 7 bases are a match to TRBD1. V shed 5 bases and J 3 bases; nucleotides not matched to a gene: 3. The CDR3 has 13 residues. The germline CDR1 and CDR2 sequences are SEHNR and FQNEAQ (reference sequence). The CDR3 protein is CASSPQGDTEAFF. CDR3 nucleotides: TGTGCCAGCAGCCCCCAGGGGGACACTGAAGCTTTCTTT. The variable domain in full, completed from reference TRBV7-9 and TRBJ1-1, reads DTGVSQNPRHKITKRGQNVTFRCDPISEHNRLYWYRQTLGQGPEFLTYFQNEAQLEKSRLLSDRFSAERPKGSFSTLEIQRTEQGDSAMYLCASSPQGDTEAFFGQGTRLTVV.

The rearrangement uses TRBV19 and TRBJ2-3; TRBD2 matches 12 bases. Per the germline V gene, CDR1 is LNHDA and CDR2 is SQIVND (reference sequence). This CDR3 is built from 18 residues. The junction had 15 bases not matched to a gene; V was cut back by 3 bases and J by 8 bases. The CDR3: CASSIFSGASGRDSTQYF. In nucleotides, the CDR3 is TGTGCCAGTAGTATCTTCTCAGGAGCTAGCGGGAGGGACAGTACGCAGTATTTT.

The genes are TRBV6-5 and TRBJ2-7; 7 positions match TRBD1. Germline CDR1 MNHEY, CDR2 SVGAGI. This CDR3 region has 14 residues. Trimming cost V 10 bases and J 4 bases; bases outside gene matches: 13. CDR3 DNA: TGTGCCACCCGGGACAGTTCCCTTTCGTACGAGCAGTACTTC. It encodes CATRDSSLSYEQYF.

The chain is built from TRBV6-4 and TRBJ1-2, with TRBD1 matching over 7 bases. Germline trimming cut 8 bases from V and 7 bases from J; bases unmatched to any gene: 10. The CDR3 has 13 residues. Germline values: CDR1 MRHNA, CDR2 SNTAGT. The CDR3 is CASRSAGGLGYTF. DNA for the CDR3: TGTGCCAGCCGATCCGCAGGGGGACTTGGCTACACCTTC.

CDR3 loop: CASRQSSYNSPLHF. The CDR3 nucleotides are TGTGCCAGCAGACAGAGCTCCTATAATTCACCCCTCCACTTT. V is TRBV6-5 and J is TRBJ1-6; no clear D. This CDR3 contains 14 residues. Germline V gene lookup returns CDR1 MNHEY and CDR2 SVGAGI. The ends were cut back, 6 bases at V and 0 bases at J, with 6 bases in the middle.

This chain uses TRBV29-1 with TRBJ1-4; D is unclear. CDR3 length equals 13 residues. V shed 4 bases and J shed 0 bases, with 6 bases lying between them. Germline-derived CDR1 and CDR2 are SQVTM and ANQGSEA. CDR3: CSVVQPTNEKLFF. As DNA, the CDR3 is TGCAGCGTTGTACAGCCAACTAATGAAAAACTGTTTTTT.

The J gene is TRBJ2-1, the V gene TRBV5-4; 10 positions match TRBD1. The V gene's germline CDR1 is SGHNT and CDR2 YYREEE (reference sequence). V shed 7 bases, J shed 9 bases, and the junction held 10 bases outside the gene matches. CDR3 length: 14 amino acids. CDR3 DNA: TGTGCCAGCTATGGACAGGGGGAGGGGGGTGAGCAGTTCTTC. It yields the protein CASYGQGEGGEQFF.

The CDR3 nucleotides are TGTGCCAGCAGCGTAGTCGGACAGATCGGTGAGCAGTTCTTC. It is translated as CASSVVGQIGEQFF. V gene TRBV9 combines with J gene TRBJ2-1, with a weak D call TRBD1 (6 bases). Trimming stripped 0 bases from V and 9 bases from J, with 13 bases between. The CDR3 is 14 amino acids. The germline gives CDR1 SGDLS, CDR2 YYNGEE.